The 30 T cell receptor beta chains presented below share a single source sample, sequenced in a study of response to subunit inactivated influenza vaccine. TCRdb analysed the RT-PCR reads with MiXCR anew, one entry per CDR3 protein. The sample lists more than 700,000 distinct CDR3 sequences; approximately 21% were seen once. Here the sequenced sample was PBMCs from blood, taken more than 4 days after vaccination. These receptors all come from a man aged 50-59 years who received an inactivated influenza vaccine.

This clonotype occurred a few times. The V gene is TRBV3-1, the J gene TRBJ2-7, with 9 positions matching TRBD1. The CDR3 covers 14 residues. J lost 6 bases, V lost 5 bases, and 8 bases had no gene match. In germline, CDR1 is LGHDT, CDR2 YNNKEL (reference sequence). CDR3 in amino acids: CASSLTGGLSEQYF. CDR3 sequence (DNA): TGTGCCAGCAGCTTAACAGGGGGCCTATCCGAGCAGTACTTC.

J is TRBJ1-6 and V is TRBV7-2, with 10 nucleotides matching TRBD1. The CDR3 contains 17 residues. The ends lost 0 bases at V and 7 bases at J; junction bases unmatched: 6. Germline assignment: CDR1 SGHTA and CDR2 FQGNSA. CDR3: CASSLAPGQGTNSPLHF. CDR3 in DNA: TGTGCCAGCAGCTTAGCGCCGGGACAGGGGACGAATTCACCCCTCCACTTT.

This clonotype turned up a few times. The chain couples TRBV12-3 or TRBV12-4 to TRBJ2-1; 7 bases are a match to TRBD1. Trimming removed 5 bases from V and 5 bases from J; junction bases left unmatched: 6. The CDR3 is made up of 14 amino acids. CDR3 residues: CASSGRTGDNEQFF. The CDR3, as DNA: TGTGCCAGCAGTGGTCGGACAGGCGACAATGAGCAGTTCTTC.

The chain has TRBV18 and TRBJ2-3, with D maybe TRBD1 (6 bases). Germline CDR1 KGHSH, CDR2 LQKENI. The CDR3 sequence is 14 residues long. Trimming stripped 3 bases from V and 4 bases from J, with 11 bases between. The CDR3 spells CASSPIGQSDTQYF. For the CDR3, the DNA is TGTGCCAGCTCACCTATAGGACAGTCAGATACGCAGTATTTT.

The rearrangement links TRBV7-2 to TRBJ2-7; TRBD1 agrees at 10 bases. Germline CDR1 reads SGHTA; CDR2 reads FQGNSA. Trimming cost V 3 bases and J 7 bases; bases outside gene matches: 9. The CDR3 consists of 15 residues. CDR3 loop: CASSFKTGGEGEQYF. The CDR3, as DNA: TGTGCCAGCAGCTTTAAGACAGGGGGCGAGGGAGAGCAGTACTTC.

This clonotype has just a few counts. The DNA for the CDR3 is TGCGCCAGCAGCCTCGAGCGGGAGCTGTTTTTT. Amino acids: CASSLERELFF. The rearrangement joins TRBV5-1 to TRBJ2-2, with unresolved D. V was trimmed by 4 bases and J by 9 bases, leaving 7 bases between them. Per germline, CDR1 SGHRS and CDR2 YFSETQ. The CDR3 has 11 residues.

This clonotype turned up a few times. This sequence joins TRBV7-8 and TRBJ2-1; 9 bases map to TRBD2. This CDR3 has 17 amino acids. V shed 1 base, J shed 0 bases, and the junction held 4 bases outside the gene matches. Germline values: CDR1 SGHVS, CDR2 FQNEAQ. The CDR3 spells CASSLGLADSSYNEQFF. The CDR3 region has the DNA TGTGCCAGCAGCTTAGGACTAGCGGACAGCTCCTACAATGAGCAGTTCTTC.

This chain links TRBV5-5 with TRBJ1-2; 11 bases agree with TRBD1. Germline values: CDR1 SGHKS, CDR2 YYEKEE (reference sequence). Trimming removed 4 bases from V and 7 bases from J; junction bases left unmatched: 9. The CDR3 is 15 residues long. CDR3 in DNA: TGTGCCAGCAGCAGGACAGGGGGCAAGCAGGGTGGCTACACCTTC. This gives the protein CASSRTGGKQGGYTF.

This clonotype has more than one count but fewer than ten. The rearrangement joins TRBV10-3 to TRBJ2-1, with TRBD2 matching over 9 bases. Germline CDR1 ENHRY, CDR2 SYGVKD. This CDR3 comprises 13 residues. J gave up 7 bases and V 8 bases, and 6 bases lay outside the gene matches. CDR3 sequence reads: CAIASGIGNEQFF. In nucleotides, the CDR3 is TGTGCCATCGCTAGCGGGATCGGGAATGAGCAGTTCTTC.

The sample holds a few counts of this clonotype. The rearrangement links TRBV7-9 to TRBJ1-1; D perhaps matches TRBD1 (6 bases). CDR1 is SEHNR, CDR2 FQNEAQ, per germline (reference sequence). V dropped 5 bases and J dropped 6 bases, with 16 bases sitting between them. The CDR3 contains 14 residues. CDR3 residues: CASSPGPGGPEAFF. CDR3 nucleotides: TGTGCCAGCAGCCCAGGGCCTGGGGGGCCTGAAGCTTTCTTT. Variable domain in full (rest from reference TRBV7-9 and TRBJ1-1): DTGVSQNPRHKITKRGQNVTFRCDPISEHNRLYWYRQTLGQGPEFLTYFQNEAQLEKSRLLSDRFSAERPKGSFSTLEIQRTEQGDSAMYLCASSPGPGGPEAFFGQGTRLTVV.

This clonotype was counted between two and nine times. The gene calls are TRBV20-1 and TRBJ1-2, with 7 bases lining up with TRBD1. CDR3 size: 14 residues. V dropped 3 bases and J dropped 0; count of bases not matched to a gene: 4. CDR1 DFQATT and CDR2 SNEGSKA come from the germline V gene (reference sequence). CDR3 in DNA: TGCAGTGCTAGTCCCAGGGGGGCTAACTATGGCTACACCTTC. It codes for CSASPRGANYGYTF.

The chain couples TRBV20-1 to TRBJ2-3; 10 bases are a match to TRBD2. This CDR3 region has 15 residues. The V and J ends lost 3 bases and 5 bases, in that order; junction bases with no gene match: 8. Germline values: CDR1 DFQATT, CDR2 SNEGSKA (reference sequence). CDR3 region: CSARNSGGLGDTQYF. The CDR3 nucleotides are TGCAGTGCTAGGAATAGCGGGGGGCTGGGAGATACGCAGTATTTT.

CDR3 amino acids: CASSLRDRGDGNTIYF. CDR3 in DNA: TGCGCCAGCAGCCTCCGGGACAGGGGTGATGGAAACACCATATATTTT. The gene calls are TRBV5-1 and TRBJ1-3, with 10 bases identical to TRBD1. The CDR3 has 16 amino acids. The germline gives CDR1 SGHRS, CDR2 YFSETQ. With V trimmed by 4 bases and J by 3 bases, 7 bases remained unmatched.

A few counts support this clonotype. The chain employs TRBV6-5 and TRBJ2-3; tentatively, D is TRBD1 (5 bases). Germline V lookup: CDR1 MNHEY, CDR2 SVGAGI. Trimming cost V 3 bases and J 2 bases, with 9 bases left between them. The CDR3 spans 14 residues. The CDR3 nucleotides are TGTGCCAGCAGTTATGATGGGGCCACAGATACGCAGTATTTT. Translation: CASSYDGATDTQYF.

This clonotype was detected ten times or more. The chain couples TRBV29-1 to TRBJ2-3; TRBD2 agrees at 8 bases. The V gene's germline CDR1 is SQVTM and CDR2 ANQGSEA. J lost 4 bases, V lost 6 bases, and 0 bases had no gene match. The CDR3 length is 11 residues. This CDR3 is CSVAGADTQYF. CDR3 in DNA: TGCAGCGTAGCGGGGGCAGATACGCAGTATTTT.

The rearrangement uses TRBV10-3 and TRBJ2-1; TRBD1 matches 8 bases. CDR1 ENHRY and CDR2 SYGVKD come from the germline V gene. J gave up 5 bases and V 5 bases, and 11 bases lay outside the gene matches. This CDR3 contains 16 residues. The CDR3 reads CAISKNRDRRDNEQFF. CDR3 in DNA: TGTGCCATCAGTAAAAACCGGGACAGGAGGGACAATGAGCAGTTCTTC.

This clonotype was observed a handful of times. The V call is TRBV20-1, the J call TRBJ1-2; TRBD1 agrees at 9 bases. With V trimmed by 0 bases and J by 7 bases, 21 bases remained unmatched. The CDR3 totals 19 residues. CDR1 DFQATT and CDR2 SNEGSKA come from the germline V gene (reference sequence). CDR3 amino acids: CSARDLTPVRDRVSSGYTF. CDR3 in DNA: TGCAGTGCTAGAGATCTCACGCCGGTTCGGGACAGGGTATCATCTGGCTACACCTTC.

There are many counts of this clonotype. Sequence at one end of the junction differs from germline and may be a read error. The chain is built from TRBV5-1 and TRBJ2-7; D is possibly TRBD2 (5 bases). Germline V CDR1 and CDR2: SGHRS, YFSETQ. The CDR3 has 12 residues. CDR3 amino acids: CASSLGGHEQYF. The CDR3 DNA reads TGTGCCAGCAGTTTAGGAGGCCACGAGCAGTACTTC.

This clonotype was counted a few times. The V gene is TRBV12-3 or TRBV12-4, the J gene TRBJ1-5; D remains ambiguous. This CDR3 has 14 amino acids. The V gene lost 1 base and the J gene lost 4 bases, with 8 bases spanning the gap. CDR3 coding DNA: TGTGCCAGCAGTTTAGAAGCGAAGAATCAGCCCCAGCATTTT. Protein product: CASSLEAKNQPQHF.

This clonotype was counted between two and nine times. The chain has TRBV20-1 and TRBJ2-7; D gene ambiguous. Deletions cut 6 bases from V and 1 base from J, with 19 bases between. The germline V gene encodes CDR1 DFQATT and CDR2 SNEGSKA (reference sequence). The CDR3 runs 15 residues. The CDR3 reads CSAPPPGHRSYEQYF. In DNA, the CDR3 is TGCAGTGCGCCCCCCCCGGGTCATAGGTCCTACGAGCAGTACTTC.

This clonotype was detected a few times. This sequence joins TRBV20-1 and TRBJ2-7, with D perhaps matching TRBD2 (5 bases). The CDR3 length is 15 residues. The V end was cut by 2 bases, the J end by 9 bases, with 23 bases between. Germline V gene sequence: CDR1 DFQATT, CDR2 SNEGSKA (reference sequence). The CDR3 bases are TGCAGTGCTAGACCGACCACTAGTTTGGGGATCGGGCAGTACTTC. This sequence encodes CSARPTTSLGIGQYF.

This clonotype occurred a few times. The rearrangement uses TRBV7-2 and TRBJ1-6, with no clear D. Germline-derived CDR1 and CDR2 are SGHTA and FQGNSA. V was cut by 5 bases and J by 6 bases, with 17 bases left in between. The CDR3 runs 16 residues. The CDR3 protein is CASSQSLSERNSPLHF. The CDR3 DNA is TGTGCCAGCAGCCAAAGTCTGTCAGAGCGTAATTCACCCCTCCACTTT.

This CDR3 is CATTGAARGEQFF. CDR3 DNA: TGTGCCACCACAGGGGCCGCTCGTGGGGAGCAGTTCTTC. The gene calls are TRBV24-1 and TRBJ2-1; D may be TRBD1 (6 bases). The germline V gene has CDR1 KGHDR and CDR2 SFDVKD. The CDR3 contains 13 residues. Trimming removed 8 bases at V and 10 bases at J, with 17 bases between.

Comment on this clonotype: Because it lacks the conserved phenylalanine or tryptophan at the end, this CDR3 is likely a read error. The DNA is left out, because the CDR3 cannot be placed on it with certainty; the CDR3 is given as TCRdb lists it. The chain carries TRBV20-1 and TRBJ2-3; the table's D call, TRBD1, was not checked against the DNA. The germline V gene encodes CDR1 DFQATT and CDR2 SNEGSKA (reference sequence). Both ends counted, the CDR3 spans 9 residues. CDR3 region: CSARPGQLV.

The chain couples TRBV11-2 to TRBJ2-7, with D perhaps TRBD2 (5 bases). Trimming left V 5 bases short and J 5 bases short, with 16 bases between. This CDR3 is built from 14 residues. In germline, CDR1 is SGHAT, CDR2 FQNNGV. CDR3 DNA: TGTGCCAGCAGCCCCCGGAGCGGTCTTCACGAGCAGTACTTC. This codes for CASSPRSGLHEQYF.

V gene TRBV20-1 combines with J gene TRBJ2-5; D gene ambiguous. The germline gives CDR1 DFQATT, CDR2 SNEGSKA (reference sequence). The CDR3 has 12 amino acids. Trimming stripped 5 bases from V and 5 bases from J, with 12 bases between. The CDR3 region has the DNA TGCAGTGCTGGTCGGTCGACGGAGACCCAGTACTTC. Translated: CSAGRSTETQYF.

This clonotype was detected many times. The chain joins TRBV29-1 to TRBJ1-2; 7 bases agree with TRBD1. The germline V gene encodes CDR1 SQVTM and CDR2 ANQGSEA. The ends lost 8 bases at V and 4 bases at J; junction bases unmatched: 16. The CDR3 loop spans 15 amino acids. CDR3 nucleotides: TGCAGCTGTTCATCAGGGGGGGACGGAGGCTATGGCTACACCTTC. As protein: CSCSSGGDGGYGYTF. Based on the CDR3 plus reference TRBV29-1 and TRBJ1-2, the full variable domain is SAVISQKPSRDICQRGTSLTIQCQVDSQVTMMFWYRQQPGQSLTLIATANQGSEATYESGFVIDKFPISRPNLTFSTLTVSNMSPEDSSIYLCSCSSGGDGGYGYTFGSGTRLTVV.

This clonotype appeared a single time. The J gene is TRBJ2-7, the V gene TRBV19, with D perhaps given as TRBD1 or TRBD2 (5 bases each). Trimming took off 1 base at V and 2 bases at J, with 12 bases between the two ends. From germline, CDR1 is LNHDA and CDR2 SQIVND (reference sequence). The CDR3 is made up of 15 amino acids. CDR3: CASSIARDGTYEQYF. The CDR3, as DNA: TGTGCCAGTAGTATAGCGAGGGACGGAACCTACGAGCAGTACTTC.

The chain joins TRBV12-3 or TRBV12-4 to TRBJ1-1; 11 nucleotides align to TRBD1. V shed 6 bases, J shed 7 bases, and the junction held 7 bases outside the gene matches. CDR3 length equals 14 residues. CDR3 loop: CASRSGGQGGEAFF. The CDR3 DNA follows: TGTGCCAGCAGATCCGGGGGACAGGGGGGTGAAGCTTTCTTT.

Only a few counts were recorded for this clonotype. The V and J genes are TRBV29-1 and TRBJ1-2; 7 nucleotides align to TRBD1. This CDR3 contains 12 residues. Germline CDR1 reads SQVTM; CDR2 reads ANQGSEA. With V trimmed by 4 bases and J by 3 bases, 2 bases remained unmatched. The CDR3 region is CSVVGGDYGYTF. CDR3 DNA: TGCAGCGTTGTAGGGGGCGACTATGGCTACACCTTC.